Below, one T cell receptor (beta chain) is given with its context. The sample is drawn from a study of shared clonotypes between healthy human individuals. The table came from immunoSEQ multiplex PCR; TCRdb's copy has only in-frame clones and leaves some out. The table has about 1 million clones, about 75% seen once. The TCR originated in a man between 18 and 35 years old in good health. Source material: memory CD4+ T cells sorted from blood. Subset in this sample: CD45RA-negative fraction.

This CDR3 is CASSQTVGWGYTF. The CDR3, as DNA: TGTGCCAGCAGCCAAACAGTGGGATGGGGCTACACCTTC. The chain recombines TRBV14 with TRBJ1-2; D call uncertain. Germline V lookup: CDR1 SGHDN, CDR2 FVKESK. This CDR3 has 13 residues. Between the trimmed V and J ends, which lost 2 bases and 8 bases, there was a span of 12 bases.